This passage covers 20 T cell receptor beta chains from one sample sequenced in a study of blood T cell repertoires in COVID-19. Clones were read by immunoSEQ multiplex PCR, and TCRdb kept only the in-frame ones, dropping some. The sample lists some 230,000 clones; approximately 90% were seen once. Source material: peripheral blood. These receptors were taken from a man between 25 and 39 years old who had recovered from COVID-19.

This clone was counted a few times. The gene calls are TRBV19 and TRBJ2-7, with 8 bases identical to TRBD1. Germline V gene data show CDR1 as LNHDA and CDR2 as SQIVND (reference sequence). The CDR3 runs to 14 residues. After removal of 6 bases from V and 5 bases from J, the junction contained 9 bases not matched to a gene. CDR3 DNA: TGTGCCAGTAGACCTTACCCAGGGGGCGACGAGCAGTACTTC. Translated: CASRPYPGGDEQYF.

The chain employs TRBV6-5 and TRBJ1-1; TRBD1 agrees at 9 bases. The germline CDR1 and CDR2 sequences are MNHEY and SVGAGI. The CDR3 covers 16 residues. V lost 2 bases, J lost 2 bases, and 6 bases stayed unmatched. CDR3 in DNA: TGTGCCAGCAGTTACGCAAGGACAGGGGCCAACACTGAAGCTTTCTTT. Amino acids: CASSYARTGANTEAFF.

The gene calls are TRBV6-1 and TRBJ1-2; D is unclear. The CDR3 sequence is 15 residues long. Trimming left V 2 bases short and J 5 bases short, with 15 bases between. In germline, CDR1 is MNHNS, CDR2 SASEGT. DNA of the CDR3: TGTGCCAGCAGTGAACCCGAGTGGGCGTCGTATGGCTACACCTTC. It yields the protein CASSEPEWASYGYTF.

This sequence joins TRBV6-2 or TRBV6-3 and TRBJ1-6, with D perhaps TRBD1 (5 bases). V dropped 2 bases and J dropped 0 bases, with 11 bases sitting between them. The germline gives CDR1 MNHEY, CDR2 SVGEGT. The CDR3 is 17 residues long. CDR3 sequence: CASSYGAVSSYNSPLHF. The DNA of the CDR3 is TGTGCCAGCAGTTACGGGGCGGTGAGCTCCTATAATTCACCCCTCCACTTT.

CDR3 amino acids: CAPTQGRQDYGYTF. In DNA, the CDR3 is TGTGCCCCTACACAGGGGAGGCAGGACTATGGCTACACCTTC. The chain uses TRBV5-4 and TRBJ1-2, with 7 bases lining up with TRBD1. Germline-derived CDR1 and CDR2 are SGHNT and YYREEE (reference sequence). The CDR3 spans 14 residues. V lost 10 bases to trimming and J lost 3 bases; unmatched junction nucleotides: 12.

The chain couples TRBV6-2 or TRBV6-3 to TRBJ2-7; D is perhaps TRBD2 (5 bases). CDR1 and CDR2 from the germline V gene are MNHEY and SVGEGT. The V end lost 0 bases, the J end lost 2 bases, and 11 bases lay between the germline ends. The CDR3 is 15 amino acids. For the CDR3, the DNA is TGTGCCAGCAGTTACTCGCCCGGGGAACCCTACGAGCAGTACTTC. It is translated as CASSYSPGEPYEQYF.

The chain couples TRBV15 to TRBJ1-5; D not resolved. V lost 0 bases and J lost 7, with 16 bases in between. Looked up from germline, CDR1 is LNHNV and CDR2 is YYDKDF (reference sequence). The CDR3 extends over 16 amino acids. CDR3 DNA sequence: TGTGCCACCAGCAGAGATGGGGTGGGAGGAGGACAGCCCCAGCATTTT. This gives the protein CATSRDGVGGGQPQHF. The variable domain in full, completed from reference TRBV15 and TRBJ1-5, reads DAMVIQNPRYQVTQFGKPVTLSCSQTLNHNVMYWYQQKSSQAPKLLFHYYDKDFNNEADTPDNFQSRRPNTSFCFLDIRSPGLGDTAMYLCATSRDGVGGGQPQHFGDGTRLSIL.

This chain connects TRBV6-5 to TRBJ1-5; D is possibly TRBD1 (5 bases). V gave up 6 bases and J gave up 4 bases, with 10 bases separating them. Germline V CDR1 and CDR2: MNHEY, SVGAGI. The CDR3 has 13 amino acids. CDR3 sequence reads: CASRTVPNQPQHF. The CDR3 DNA follows: TGTGCCAGCAGGACAGTTCCTAATCAGCCCCAGCATTTT.

The chain uses TRBV4-1 and TRBJ2-5; 11 nucleotides match TRBD2. Unmatched junction bases numbered 6, after V lost 6 bases and J lost 3 bases. Looked up from germline, CDR1 is MGHRA and CDR2 is YSYEKL. The CDR3 is made up of 15 amino acids. The CDR3 reads CASRPSSGGKETQYF. CDR3 in DNA: TGCGCCAGCAGGCCATCTAGCGGGGGGAAAGAGACCCAGTACTTC.

In its sample, this clone was seen a few times. V gene TRBV9 combines with J gene TRBJ2-7; 8 bases fit TRBD2. Germline V lookup: CDR1 SGDLS, CDR2 YYNGEE. The CDR3 has 16 residues. V was clipped by 0 bases and J by 4 bases; unmatched bases: 9. The CDR3 region is CASSVATLAGGYEQYF. DNA for the CDR3: TGTGCCAGCAGCGTAGCCACTCTTGCGGGGGGATACGAGCAGTACTTC.

This clone was observed a handful of times. The chain couples TRBV6-6 to TRBJ2-7; weak D call: TRBD1 (6 bases). CDR1 is MNHNY, CDR2 SVGAGI, per germline (reference sequence). Trimming removed 5 bases at V and 4 bases at J, with 18 bases between. The CDR3 is 15 amino acids. CDR3 coding DNA: TGTGCCAGCAGTGCCACAGGGCTCGTGGGATACGAGCAGTACTTC. It translates to CASSATGLVGYEQYF.

J is TRBJ1-2 and V is TRBV20-1; the D gene is possibly TRBD1 (6 bases). V was cut by 3 bases and J by 7 bases, with 18 bases left in between. CDR3 length: 14 residues. The germline CDR1 and CDR2 sequences are DFQATT and SNEGSKA (reference sequence). This chain's CDR3 is CSASPTGGRGGYTF. CDR3 coding DNA: TGCAGTGCTAGTCCCACGGGGGGGCGCGGTGGCTACACCTTC.

This chain uses TRBV21-1 with TRBJ1-1; the tabulated D call, TRBD1, remains unverified against the DNA. TRBV21-1 is marked as a pseudogene. The CDR3 length is 14 residues. The CDR3, as DNA: TGTGCCAGCAATTGTAAGGGGGAAGTTACTGAAGCTTTCTTT. Translation gives CASNCKGEVTEAFF.

V is TRBV6-4 and J is TRBJ2-3, with 7 bases lining up with TRBD2. This CDR3 spans 16 amino acids. Germline loops: CDR1 MRHNA, CDR2 SNTAGT. V lost 3 bases and J lost 1; bases outside the gene matches: 7. This CDR3 reads CASSENPAGRTDTQYF. The CDR3, as DNA: TGTGCCAGCAGTGAAAACCCAGCGGGGCGCACAGATACGCAGTATTTT.

This chain uses TRBV11-2 with TRBJ1-3; D call uncertain. There are 14 residues in the CDR3. Germline CDR1 is SGHAT and CDR2 is FQNNGV. V lost 2 bases to trimming and J lost 0 bases, with 5 bases between them. Here the CDR3 DNA reads TGTGCCAGCAGCTTATCAGGCTCTGGAAACACCATATATTTT. Its protein is CASSLSGSGNTIYF.

This clone was seen more than once but under ten times. This CDR3 is CASSYSAVGQPQHF. DNA of the CDR3: TGTGCCAGCAGTTACTCGGCGGTCGGTCAGCCCCAGCATTTT. V usage is TRBV6-5 and J usage is TRBJ1-5, with unresolved D. The V end lost 0 bases, the J end lost 6 bases, and 9 bases lay between the germline ends. CDR1 and CDR2 from the germline V gene are MNHEY and SVGAGI. The CDR3 sequence is 14 residues long.

The chain joins TRBV7-9 to TRBJ2-7; 8 bases align to TRBD2. V was pared by 5 bases and J by 2 bases, with 5 bases of the junction left unmatched. The CDR3 is made up of 14 amino acids. Germline loops: CDR1 SEHNR, CDR2 FQNEAQ (reference sequence). Written as DNA, the CDR3 is TGTGCCAGCAGCCCGGGAGGGAGGGCCTACGAGCAGTACTTC. Amino acid sequence: CASSPGGRAYEQYF.

The chain links TRBV14 to TRBJ1-6; 7 bases align to TRBD1. This CDR3 region has 15 residues. Losses at the gene ends were 5 bases for V and 9 bases for J; bases not matched to a gene: 10. Germline values: CDR1 SGHDN, CDR2 FVKESK. The CDR3 sequence: CASSYQQGSGSPLHF. The CDR3 DNA reads as TGTGCCAGCAGCTACCAACAGGGGTCTGGTTCACCCCTCCACTTT. The variable domain in full, with the rest retrieved from reference TRBV14 and TRBJ1-6, is EAGVTQFPSHSVIEKGQTVTLRCDPISGHDNLYWYRRVMGKEIKFLLHFVKESKQDESGMPNNRFLAERTGGTYSTLKVQPAELEDSGVYFCASSYQQGSGSPLHFGNGTRLTVT.

This clone appeared a single time. The J gene is TRBJ1-3, the V gene TRBV5-1; D not certain. This CDR3 contains 14 residues. V was shortened by 2 bases and J by 0 bases, with 6 bases between the two germline ends. Germline-derived CDR1 and CDR2 are SGHRS and YFSETQ. CDR3 bases: TGCGCCAGCAGCTTATCCGTCTCTGGAAACACCATATATTTT. This gives the protein CASSLSVSGNTIYF.

DNA for the CDR3: TGTGCCAGCAGCTCAGGCCGAGGCTACACCTTC. Translated, it gives CASSSGRGYTF. The V gene is TRBV6-5, the J gene TRBJ1-2; D remains ambiguous. This CDR3 has 11 amino acids. V lost 6 bases, J lost 8 bases, and 10 bases lay in between. Per the germline V gene, CDR1 is MNHEY and CDR2 is SVGAGI.